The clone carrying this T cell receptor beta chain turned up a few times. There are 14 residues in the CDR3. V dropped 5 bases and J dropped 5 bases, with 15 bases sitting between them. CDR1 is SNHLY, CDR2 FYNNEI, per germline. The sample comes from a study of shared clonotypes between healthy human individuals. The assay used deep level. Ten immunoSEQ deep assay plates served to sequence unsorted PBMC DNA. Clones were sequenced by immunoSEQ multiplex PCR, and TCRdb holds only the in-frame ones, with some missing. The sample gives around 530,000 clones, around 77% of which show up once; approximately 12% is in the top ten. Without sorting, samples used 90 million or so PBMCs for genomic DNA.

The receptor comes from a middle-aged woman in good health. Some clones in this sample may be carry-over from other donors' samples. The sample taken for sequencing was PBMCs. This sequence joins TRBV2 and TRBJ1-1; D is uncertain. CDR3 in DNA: TGTGCCAGCAGTCCCATAGTCGACAAGACTGAAGCTTTCTTT. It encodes CASSPIVDKTEAFF.